These 3 T cell receptor beta chains were all obtained from the same sample, sequenced in a study of T-cell memory formation after mild COVID-19. TCRdb re-called the 5' RACE reads through MiXCR, storing one row per CDR3 protein. The sample lists around 340,000 distinct CDR3 sequences; under 15% were seen once. The sample comprised PBMCs or a T cell subset sorted from them (not recorded which). The source of these receptors is a man aged 18 to 29 who had mild COVID-19 (a few samples of this study predate the infection). Cell type and time point are not known.

This chain connects TRBV7-9 to TRBJ1-2; D gene uncertain. This CDR3 region has 14 residues. The V gene lost 3 bases and the J gene lost 5 bases, with 13 bases spanning the gap. The germline gives CDR1 SEHNR, CDR2 FQNEAQ (reference sequence). In nucleotides, the CDR3 is TGTGCCAGCAGCTTTGGCGAGACGGGATATGGCTACACCTTC. Amino acid sequence: CASSFGETGYGYTF. Using reference TRBV7-9 and TRBJ1-2 for the parts outside the CDR3, the full variable domain is DTGVSQNPRHKITKRGQNVTFRCDPISEHNRLYWYRQTLGQGPEFLTYFQNEAQLEKSRLLSDRFSAERPKGSFSTLEIQRTEQGDSAMYLCASSFGETGYGYTFGSGTRLTVV.

This clonotype occurred a few times. The rearrangement uses TRBV7-2 and TRBJ1-4; D is possibly TRBD1 (5 bases). V was shortened by 1 base and J by 7 bases, with 10 bases between the two germline ends. The CDR3 extends over 14 amino acids. The germline gives CDR1 SGHTA, CDR2 FQGNSA. CDR3 residues: CASSLGGFSEKLFF. The CDR3 DNA reads TGTGCCAGCAGCTTAGGGGGGTTTAGTGAAAAACTGTTTTTT. The full variable domain, completed using reference TRBV7-2 and TRBJ1-4, is GAGVSQSPSNKVTEKGKDVELRCDPISGHTALYWYRQSLGQGLEFLIYFQGNSAPDKSGLPSDRFSAERTGGSVSTLTIQRTQQEDSAVYLCASSLGGFSEKLFFGSGTQLSVL.

This clonotype was seen a few times. The genes are TRBV13 and TRBJ2-7; D may correspond to TRBD1 or TRBD2 (5 bases each). The germline V gene has CDR1 PRHDT and CDR2 FYEKMQ (reference sequence). The V and J ends lost 4 bases and 1 base respectively, with 11 bases between them. The CDR3 extends over 14 amino acids. CDR3 protein: CASSSGTQSYEQYF. DNA of the CDR3: TGTGCCAGCAGCTCAGGGACGCAATCCTACGAGCAGTACTTC.